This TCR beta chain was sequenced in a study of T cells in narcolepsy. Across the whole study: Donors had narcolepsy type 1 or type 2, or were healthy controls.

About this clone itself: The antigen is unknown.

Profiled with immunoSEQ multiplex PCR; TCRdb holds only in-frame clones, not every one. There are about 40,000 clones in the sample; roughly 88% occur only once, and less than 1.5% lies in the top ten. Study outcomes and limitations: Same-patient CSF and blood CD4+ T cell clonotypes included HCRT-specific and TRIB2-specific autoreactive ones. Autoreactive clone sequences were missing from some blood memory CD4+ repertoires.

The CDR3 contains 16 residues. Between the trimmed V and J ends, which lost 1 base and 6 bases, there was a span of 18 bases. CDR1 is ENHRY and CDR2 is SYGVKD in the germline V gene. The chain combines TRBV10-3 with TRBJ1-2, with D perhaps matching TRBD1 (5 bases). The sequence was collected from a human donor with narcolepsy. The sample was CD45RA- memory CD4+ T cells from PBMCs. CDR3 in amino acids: CAISELSRGLINGYTF. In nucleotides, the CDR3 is TGTGCCATCAGTGAGTTGTCTCGGGGCCTCATTAATGGCTACACCTTC.